The rows below give T cell receptor beta chains drawn from one sample of a study of a mutant IDH1 vaccine in newly diagnosed glioma. Assay used: immunoSEQ multiplex PCR; TCRdb lists only in-frame clones, some missing. The sample consists of some 34,000 clones, more than 80% of them appearing once. No antigens are known for them. This specimen consisted of PBMCs, obtained from a glioma patient whose treatment included an IDH1 peptide vaccine. These receptors were obtained from a woman aged 40 to 49 with glioma. CDR3s include the opening cysteine and the closing phenylalanine or tryptophan. A D gene is named only where the DNA matches it firmly. Rows give clone size only sometimes, using once, few, many, or a class for an expanded clone.

clone size	D gene	V gene	J gene	CDR3 DNA	CDR3 protein
-	-	TRBV9	TRBJ2-2	TGTGCCAGCAGCGTAGCCCTGAACACCGGGGAGCTGTTTTTT	CASSVALNTGELFF
-	-	TRBV15	TRBJ1-5	TGTGCCACCAGCAGAGATCGGGGTCAGCCCCAGCATTTT	CATSRDRGQPQHF
few	-	TRBV19	TRBJ1-1	TGTGCCAGTAGTGGGTGGGCGAACACTGAAGCTTTCTTT	CASSGWANTEAFF
once	-	TRBV10-3	TRBJ2-7	TGTGCCACCTCACCGGGACGGAACTACGAGCAGTACTTC	CATSPGRNYEQYF
-	-	TRBV4-3	TRBJ1-1	TGCGCCAGCAGCCACCTCCTGGGGTCCCGGGACACTGAAGCTTTCTTT	CASSHLLGSRDTEAFF
-	TRBD1	TRBV4-1	TRBJ2-1	TGCGCCAGCAGCCCCCGGACAGGGACAAGGGGAAATGAGCAGTTCTTC	CASSPRTGTRGNEQFF
-	TRBD1	TRBV5-4	TRBJ1-1	TGTGCCAGCAGCAGGGGGCTCGCCACTGAAGCTTTCTTT	CASSRGLATEAFF
-	TRBD1	TRBV5-1	TRBJ1-1	TGCGCCAGCAGCTTACTGACAGGGGGTGGAATGAACACTGAAGCTTTCTTT	CASSLLTGGGMNTEAFF
-	-	TRBV6-6	TRBJ2-3	TGTGCCAGCAGTTACGCATCCGATACGCAGTATTTT	CASSYASDTQYF
-	-	TRBV29-1	TRBJ2-4	TGCAGCGTTGAACTCCCTGGGGCCATTCAGTACTTC	CSVELPGAIQYF
-	TRBD1	TRBV9	TRBJ2-5	TGTGCCAGCAGCGGGCCGACCGGACAGGGAAGGGAGACCCAGTACTTC	CASSGPTGQGRETQYF
-	TRBD1	TRBV9	TRBJ1-4	TGTGCCAGCAGCGTAGGAACAGGGGTAGGAGAAAAACTGTTTTTT	CASSVGTGVGEKLFF
-	-	TRBV5-1	TRBJ2-1	TGCGCCAGCAGCCCCATTGACCTCTACAATGAGCAGTTCTTC	CASSPIDLYNEQFF
-	-	TRBV28	TRBJ2-7	TGTGCCAGCAGTCAACTGGGCTACGAGCAGTACTTC	CASSQLGYEQYF
-	-	TRBV13	TRBJ2-4	TGTGCCAGCAGCGCCCTCCTAGATGCCAAAAACATTCAGTACTTC	CASSALLDAKNIQYF
once	-	TRBV10-3	TRBJ1-2	TGTGCCATCAGTGAGTCGACGAGGGGGGCTTCGTATGGCTACACCTTC	CAISESTRGASYGYTF